These 10 T cell receptor beta chains originate from one sample sequenced in a study of monozygotic twins with inflammatory bowel disease. TCRdb reprocessed the 5' RACE reads, with one entry per CDR3 protein and no DNA. With about 380,000 distinct CDR3 sequences in the sample, the ten largest clones hold roughly 2.6%. The specimen was blood. The receptors stem from a human donor with ulcerative colitis or Crohn's disease, or a healthy co-twin of an affected twin (not recorded which).

V is TRBV7-2 and J is TRBJ1-2. CDR1 is SGHTA and CDR2 is FQGNSA in the germline V gene. This CDR3 contains 11 residues. The CDR3 spells CASGTNYGYTF.

V is TRBV20-1 and J is TRBJ2-3; with no DNA, the TCRdb D assignment of TRBD2 cannot be verified. The CDR3 contains 17 residues. Germline lookup yields CDR1 DFQATT and CDR2 SNEGSKA (reference sequence). The CDR3 spells CSARDLPGTSSTDTQYF.

This rearrangement joins TRBV29-1 to TRBJ2-3; the D call from TCRdb, TRBD1, cannot be confirmed without DNA. The CDR3 covers 14 residues. Germline-derived CDR1 and CDR2 are SQVTM and ANQGSEA. CDR3 residues: CSVRATGETDTQYF.

The chain combines TRBV27 with TRBJ2-7; the D call from TCRdb, TRBD1, cannot be confirmed without DNA. The CDR3 spans 12 residues. Germline lookup yields CDR1 MNHEY and CDR2 SMNVEV (reference sequence). CDR3 region: CASWDGSYEQYF.

The rearrangement joins TRBV14 to TRBJ2-7. The CDR3 runs 14 residues. Germline V gene sequence: CDR1 SGHDN, CDR2 FVKESK. The CDR3 protein is CASSQLQDSYEQYF.

The chain has TRBV7-2 and TRBJ2-1; the TCRdb D gene call, TRBD2, has no DNA to confirm it. The CDR3 has 14 residues. In germline, CDR1 is SGHTA, CDR2 FQGNSA. This chain's CDR3 is CASSLGASKDEQFF.

The V and J genes are TRBV30 and TRBJ2-7. The CDR3 length is 13 residues. Germline lookup yields CDR1 GTSNPN and CDR2 SVGIG (reference sequence). The CDR3 sequence: CAWSLWGSNEQYF.

The rearrangement joins TRBV6-5 to TRBJ2-5; as DNA is missing, the TRBD1 call by TCRdb cannot be tested. The CDR3 has 16 residues. The V gene's germline CDR1 is MNHEY and CDR2 SVGAGI. The CDR3 region is CASSWDPNRGGETQYF.

The rearrangement links TRBV27 to TRBJ1-4; TCRdb lists TRBD1, though no DNA is available to test this call. This CDR3 is 15 amino acids long. Germline V lookup: CDR1 MNHEY, CDR2 SMNVEV (reference sequence). The CDR3 is CASTSTTGGREKLFF.

J is TRBJ2-5 and V is TRBV5-1; TCRdb indicates TRBD1, and absent DNA this call remains unverified. The CDR3 contains 14 residues. Looked up from germline, CDR1 is SGHRS and CDR2 is YFSETQ. CDR3 region: CASSGGAQGQTQYF.